The T cell receptor beta chain under discussion was sequenced for a study of blood T cell repertoires in COVID-19. About the study: Sites in the United States, Italy and Spain provided acute and convalescent COVID-19 samples. Sources were T cells, B-cell-depleted T cells, or PBMCs; the material itself was cDNA or gDNA.

Authors' methods: Reference gene primer amplification gave estimated nucleated cell counts. Measured with immunoSEQ multiplex PCR; TCRdb has only the in-frame clones, and not every one. V and J calls and clone size are copied from that table; D and trimming were computed from the DNA. This sample has some 80,000 clones, with approximately 81% found just once. J gave up 0 bases and V 5 bases, and 7 bases lay outside the gene matches. Germline V gives CDR1 MNHEY, CDR2 SMNVEV (reference sequence). This CDR3 is 17 amino acids long. This clone has a handful of counts. This TCR was sampled from a man of 80 years or more with acute or convalescent COVID-19. Source material: peripheral blood. The rearrangement joins TRBV27 to TRBJ2-6; 7 nucleotides match TRBD1. The DNA for the CDR3 is TGTGCCAGCAGTCACATGGACAGGCCCTCTGGGGCCAACGTCCTGACTTTC. It encodes CASSHMDRPSGANVLTF.